Following are 26 T cell receptor beta chains from one sample sequenced in a study of T cell responses to AZD1222 COVID-19 vaccine. The method was immunoSEQ multiplex PCR; TCRdb's version includes in-frame clones alone and lacks a portion of them. The repertoire holds 50,000 to 65,000 clones, with roughly 90% as singletons. The specimen comprised peripheral blood, sampled 28 days after the second AZD1222 dose. These receptors were taken from an adult who received the AZD1222 COVID-19 vaccine.

This clone was picked up one time. V and J are TRBV2 and TRBJ2-5; TRBD1 agrees at 9 bases. After removal of 5 bases from V and 4 bases from J, the junction contained 2 bases not matched to a gene. This CDR3 region has 13 residues. The germline V gene has CDR1 SNHLY and CDR2 FYNNEI. Here the CDR3 DNA reads TGTGCCAGCAGTCCGACAGGGGGAGAGACCCAGTACTTC. This encodes CASSPTGGETQYF.

This clone showed up just once. The genes are TRBV4-1 and TRBJ2-3; tentatively, D is TRBD2 (5 bases). Trimming left V 1 base short and J 3 bases short, with 8 bases between. Germline CDR1 MGHRA, CDR2 YSYEKL. This CDR3 region has 14 residues. The DNA for the CDR3 is TGCGCCAGCAGCCAAGTAGGGAGAACAGATACGCAGTATTTT. This encodes CASSQVGRTDTQYF.

V usage is TRBV6-5 and J usage is TRBJ2-7; no reliable D call. This CDR3 contains 12 residues. Germline CDR1 MNHEY, CDR2 SVGAGI. V gave up 6 bases and J gave up 6 bases, with 12 bases separating them. The CDR3 loop reads CASSQSFGEQYF. The CDR3 region has the DNA TGTGCCAGCAGCCAGTCTTTCGGCGAGCAGTACTTC.

This CDR3 is CAFRDSSNYGYTF. CDR3 bases: TGTGCCTTTCGGGACTCCTCTAACTATGGCTACACCTTC. J is TRBJ1-2 and V is TRBV28; D is possibly TRBD1 (5 bases). Deletions cut 11 bases from V and 0 bases from J, with 13 bases between. This CDR3 spans 13 amino acids. Germline V gives CDR1 MDHEN, CDR2 SYDVKM.

CDR3 DNA sequence: TGTGCCAGCAGTGCACTAGCGGGGGCCTACGAGCAGTACTTC. Translation gives CASSALAGAYEQYF. V usage is TRBV2 and J usage is TRBJ2-7; 11 bases are a match to TRBD2. Germline V gene lookup returns CDR1 SNHLY and CDR2 FYNNEI. With V trimmed by 4 bases and J by 2 bases, 1 base remained unmatched. The CDR3 covers 14 residues.

V is TRBV18 and J is TRBJ1-2; the match to TRBD1 covers 10 bases. This CDR3 spans 14 amino acids. The V gene's germline CDR1 is KGHSH and CDR2 LQKENI. J was trimmed by 4 bases and V by 6 bases; bases with no gene match: 5. The CDR3 protein is CASSTTGGPYGYTF. The CDR3 bases are TGTGCCAGCTCCACGACAGGGGGCCCCTATGGCTACACCTTC.

This clone was seen a handful of times. The chain employs TRBV3-1 (or the pseudogene TRBV3-2) and TRBJ2-7, with D hard to call. The CDR3 is 13 residues long. Trimming left V 1 base short and J 5 bases short, with 9 bases between. The germline V gene has CDR1 LGHDT and CDR2 YNNKEL (reference sequence). CDR3 coding DNA: TGTGCCAGCAGCCAAGGGCAGATTAACGAGCAGTACTTC. Translation gives CASSQGQINEQYF.

The rearrangement links TRBV13 to TRBJ2-5; D gene ambiguous. The CDR3 runs 14 residues. The V end was cut by 4 bases, the J end by 3 bases, with 12 bases between. Germline CDR1 and CDR2: PRHDT and FYEKMQ (reference sequence). CDR3 region: CASSSSDEEETQYF. For the CDR3, the DNA is TGTGCCAGCAGCTCCTCCGATGAGGAAGAGACCCAGTACTTC.

The chain couples TRBV7-2 to TRBJ2-1, with D possibly TRBD2 on 5 matching bases. Germline V CDR1 and CDR2: SGHTA, FQGNSA. This CDR3 comprises 14 residues. Deletions cut 9 bases from V and 0 bases from J, with 12 bases between. The DNA for the CDR3 is TGTGCCAGTAGCAGCGGAGTCTCCTACAATGAGCAGTTCTTC. Protein: CASSSGVSYNEQFF. Supplemented by reference TRBV7-2 and TRBJ2-1, the full variable domain reads GAGVSQSPSNKVTEKGKDVELRCDPISGHTALYWYRQSLGQGLEFLIYFQGNSAPDKSGLPSDRFSAERTGGSVSTLTIQRTQQEDSAVYLCASSSGVSYNEQFFGPGTRLTVL.

The chain has TRBV27 and TRBJ2-3, with TRBD2 matching over 13 bases. Germline CDR1 reads MNHEY; CDR2 reads SMNVEV (reference sequence). Unmatched junction bases numbered 8, after V lost 1 base and J lost 4 bases. CDR3 size: 18 residues. CDR3 coding DNA: TGTGCCAGCAGTTTATTAACTAGCGGGAGGGCCCTCCCAGATACGCAGTATTTT. This sequence encodes CASSLLTSGRALPDTQYF.

This clone was seen only once. The CDR3 coding sequence is TGTGCTTCCGCCGGGACAGGGCGTACTGAAGCTTTCTTT. It yields the protein CASAGTGRTEAFF. V and J are TRBV10-3 and TRBJ1-1, with 9 bases aligning to TRBD1. CDR3 length: 13 amino acids. The germline CDR1 and CDR2 sequences are ENHRY and SYGVKD.

The chain couples TRBV7-9 to TRBJ1-3; no firm D call. Germline V gene lookup returns CDR1 SEHNR and CDR2 FQNEAQ (reference sequence). With 5 bases removed from V and 4 bases from J, the gap between germline ends came to 6 bases. The CDR3 runs 12 residues. DNA of the CDR3: TGTGCCAGCAGCCCCCAAGGAAACACCATATATTTT. It yields the protein CASSPQGNTIYF.

J is TRBJ2-1 and V is TRBV7-2; D gene uncertain. CDR1 SGHTA and CDR2 FQGNSA come from the germline V gene. This CDR3 contains 13 residues. The V and J ends lost 5 bases and 6 bases respectively, with 11 bases between them. The CDR3 coding sequence is TGTGCCAGCAGCCTATTTGGTCCCAATGAGCAGTTCTTC. Translated: CASSLFGPNEQFF.

Written as DNA, the CDR3 is TGTGCCAGCACCCGCCTGGCCCATAGCTATGGCTACACCTTC. This encodes CASTRLAHSYGYTF. V is TRBV5-6 and J is TRBJ1-2, with no clear D. V was trimmed by 6 bases and J by 4 bases, leaving 16 bases between them. CDR3 length: 14 amino acids. Germline assignment: CDR1 SGHDT and CDR2 YYEEEE.

This chain links TRBV27 with TRBJ1-4; no clear D gene. This CDR3 comprises 13 residues. Germline V gene sequence: CDR1 MNHEY, CDR2 SMNVEV (reference sequence). Trimming pared 5 bases from V and 6 bases from J, leaving 10 bases between. The CDR3 spells CASSPNQDEKLFF. The CDR3 DNA is TGTGCCAGCAGTCCGAACCAGGATGAAAAACTGTTTTTT. Full variable domain (outside the CDR3, taken from reference TRBV27 and TRBJ1-4): EAQVTQNPRYLITVTGKKLTVTCSQNMNHEYMSWYRQDPGLGLRQIYYSMNVEVTDKGDVPEGYKVSRKEKRNFPLILESPSPNQTSLYFCASSPNQDEKLFFGSGTQLSVL.

V and J are TRBV11-3 and TRBJ2-7, with 9 bases that match TRBD1. Looked up from germline, CDR1 is SGHNT and CDR2 is YENEEA. The CDR3 has 15 amino acids. Germline trimming cut 5 bases from V and 7 bases from J; bases unmatched to any gene: 12. The CDR3 sequence: CASSRRGGDRDEQYF. DNA of the CDR3: TGTGCCAGCAGCCGAAGAGGCGGGGACAGGGATGAGCAGTACTTC.

The chain couples TRBV6-1 to TRBJ2-7, with D tentatively TRBD1 (6 bases). Trimming cost V 4 bases and J 2 bases, with 18 bases left between them. Germline loops: CDR1 MNHNS, CDR2 SASEGT. This CDR3 is built from 16 residues. As DNA, the CDR3 is TGTGCCAGCAGTGTCCCGGGACACCAAACACCCTACGAGCAGTACTTC. It translates to CASSVPGHQTPYEQYF.

The V gene is TRBV7-2, the J gene TRBJ2-5; 7 bases are a match to TRBD2. Germline V gene data show CDR1 as SGHTA and CDR2 as FQGNSA. This CDR3 region has 14 residues. With 0 bases clipped from V and 7 bases from J, the junction kept 5 bases outside the gene matches. CDR3 nucleotide sequence: TGTGCCAGCAGCTTAGCGGGGAGGGCAATGACCCAGTACTTC. Translation: CASSLAGRAMTQYF.

This clone was picked up one time. CDR3 DNA sequence: TGTGCCTGGAGTGAGGCCCCCAGGACCCAGTACTTC. It encodes CAWSEAPRTQYF. This chain connects TRBV30 to TRBJ2-5; no firm D call. Trimming took 1 base from V and 7 from J, leaving 10 bases between them. CDR3 size: 12 residues. Germline V gene lookup returns CDR1 GTSNPN and CDR2 SVGIG (reference sequence).

This sequence joins TRBV6-6 and TRBJ1-5, with 9 bases matching TRBD1. Germline assignment: CDR1 MNHNY and CDR2 SVGAGI (reference sequence). The CDR3 extends over 15 amino acids. Losses at the gene ends were 6 bases for V and 7 bases for J; bases not matched to a gene: 10. CDR3 region: CASRAGTGPGQPQHF. CDR3 DNA sequence: TGTGCCAGCAGAGCCGGGACAGGGCCGGGGCAGCCCCAGCATTTT.

The chain employs TRBV18 and TRBJ2-1; 8 bases are shared with TRBD1. Germline-derived CDR1 and CDR2 are KGHSH and LQKENI. CDR3 size: 14 residues. V lost 3 bases to trimming and J lost 7 bases; unmatched junction nucleotides: 5. The CDR3 loop reads CASSPETGENEQFF. The CDR3, as DNA: TGTGCCAGCTCACCGGAGACAGGGGAGAATGAGCAGTTCTTC.

This clone has only one observation. The CDR3 coding sequence is TGTGCCAGCAGCAAACCTTCTAGCGGAGAAAGCTACAATGAGCAGTTCTTC. Translation gives CASSKPSSGESYNEQFF. The chain combines TRBV21-1 with TRBJ2-1; the listed D gene, TRBD2, was not tested against the DNA. TRBV21-1 counts as a pseudogene. The CDR3 covers 17 residues.

CDR3 protein: CASSSRGDRNTDTQYF. The CDR3 DNA follows: TGTGCCAGCAGCTCAAGGGGGGACAGGAACACAGATACGCAGTATTTT. J is TRBJ2-3 and V is TRBV9; 8 bases agree with TRBD1. Per germline, CDR1 SGDLS and CDR2 YYNGEE. V gave up 4 bases and J gave up 2 bases; unmatched junction bases: 9. The length of the CDR3 is 16 residues.

The chain employs TRBV6-5 and TRBJ2-3; TRBD2 matches at 13 bases. The CDR3 covers 16 residues. Germline CDR1 MNHEY, CDR2 SVGAGI. The junction had 1 base not matched to a gene; V was cut back by 4 bases and J by 0 bases. The CDR3 sequence is CASSWGLAGSTDTQYF. CDR3 coding DNA: TGTGCCAGCAGTTGGGGACTAGCGGGGAGCACAGATACGCAGTATTTT.

The rearrangement joins TRBV24-1 to TRBJ2-2, with D possibly matching TRBD1 (6 bases). The CDR3 length is 16 residues. Trimming stripped 6 bases from V and 0 bases from J, with 13 bases between. CDR1 and CDR2 (germline): KGHDR, SFDVKD. Written as DNA, the CDR3 is TGTGCCACCAGTATCGGACAGCTAGCGAACACCGGGGAGCTGTTTTTT. Its protein product is CATSIGQLANTGELFF.

This clone occurred a few times. The V gene is TRBV29-1, the J gene TRBJ2-1, with D tentatively TRBD2 (6 bases). V was shortened by 6 bases and J by 5 bases, with 17 bases between the two germline ends. The CDR3 has 14 residues. Germline values: CDR1 SQVTM, CDR2 ANQGSEA. Here the CDR3 DNA reads TGCAGCGTGGTAGACTGGGCGGGAAACAATGAGCAGTTCTTC. Its protein is CSVVDWAGNNEQFF.